This T cell receptor beta chain comes out of a study of blood T cell repertoires in COVID-19. Germline lookup yields CDR1 MNHEY and CDR2 SMNVEV (reference sequence). The CDR3 has 15 amino acids. V dropped 2 bases and J dropped 2; count of bases not matched to a gene: 1. TCRdb's table, derived via immunoSEQ multiplex PCR, lists solely in-frame clones and lacks some. Here the sample spans more than 130,000 clones, about four fifths being singletons. The chain links TRBV27 to TRBJ2-3, with 10 bases fitting TRBD2. Sequenced input: peripheral blood. This TCR derives from a human donor in a cohort sampled during active COVID-19. The CDR3 DNA reads as TGTGCCAGCAGTTTAACTAGCGGGGCCACAGATACGCAGTATTTT. This gives the protein CASSLTSGATDTQYF.